This T cell receptor (beta chain) was observed in a study of STAT3 mutations in large granular lymphocyte leukemia (dated by TCRdb to about 2019). With regard to the full study: Canonical activating STAT3 mutations were detected in roughly half of the longitudinally sequenced T-LGLL patients. More than half of T-LGLL patients received one or more immunosuppressive therapy regimens, with hematologic response in about 36% of those treated. To reconstruct clonal hierarchy and dynamics, serial deep sequencing of TCRbeta CDR3 and STAT3 was performed in patients with T-cell large granular lymphocyte leukemia. About 19 representative T-LGLL cases were selected from an initial cohort of 207 LGL patients for longitudinal TCRbeta and STAT3 sequencing. As controls, the study also included longitudinal sequencing of a couple of patients with natural killer LGL leukemia. For each patient, sequencing was performed at an average of around 4.2 time points, with a range of 2 to 8 samplings.

With regard to this clone: Its antigen is unknown. Base quality data are lacking; no much larger clone is found one base away.

TCRbeta libraries were sequenced on an Illumina MiSeq, and an average of roughly 41,000 productive templates per sample was obtained. Multiplex PCR amplification was used to generate TCRbeta CDR3 libraries with the immunoSEQ assay. Concerning the study's data processing: Repertoire diversity was calculated as previously defined, and values close to 0 indicated extremely monoclonal samples. The table was pulled from immuneACCESS by TCRdb, which kept in-frame rearrangements only. Such tables lose some clones; where checked, under half of the loss comes from unresolved V genes, and the rest has no known cause. That table furnishes V, J and clone size, whereas the DNA furnished D and trimming. Recorded for this sample are 20,000 to 30,000 clones; 94% of them occurred a single time. The top ten clones comprise roughly 6.5% of the sample. On the study overall, not on this receptor specifically: Dominant TCR clone burden was found to exceed STAT3 mutant burden in several patients, suggesting that STAT3 mutation arose secondarily within a pre-expanded clone. TCR clonotype switching after therapy was observed in 6 of 18 patients, and all newly emerging clones were found to be STAT3 wild type. Because no samples were available when a clone first appeared, clonal expansion was inferred from samplings taken at other points. Variable intervals between samplings and differing treatment regimens complicated linking therapy response to changes in TCR clonal burden. Because codominant clonotypes persisted in some patients, a small but highly pathogenic clone may have been missed. At least one immunodominant TCRbeta clonotype was identified in every T-LGLL patient, and multiple immunodominant subclonotypes were identified in about half of the T-LGLL patients.

CDR1 and CDR2, per the germline V gene (reference sequence), are LNHDA and SQIVND. From the cysteine through the phenylalanine, the CDR3 covers 14 amino acids. The only DNA kept is the CDR3, 42 bases in frame from the first base. At the junction V is shortened by 10 bases and J by 2 bases, with 15 bases in between. The same DNA, extracted from blood mononuclear cells, served for both TCR sequencing and STAT3 sequencing. The clonotype comes from a man in his forties with T-cell large granular lymphocyte leukemia. Some clones in this sample may be carry-over from other donors' samples. The age is the age at diagnosis. The sequenced material came from peripheral blood mononuclear cells. The rearrangement joined TRBV19 to TRBJ1-5, with no D gene named confidently. The DNA sequence follows: TGTGCCACCAAAGTCCGGGCCGGCAATCAGCCCCAGCATTTT. This is translated as CATKVRAGNQPQHF. Joined to the reference TRBV19 and TRBJ1-5 proteins, this CDR3 gives the full variable domain: DGGITQSPKYLFRKEGQNVTLSCEQNLNHDAMYWYRQDPGQGLRLIYYSQIVNDFQKGDIAEGYSVSREKKESFPLTVTSAQKNPTAFYLCATKVRAGNQPQHFGDGTRLSIL.